The TCR beta chain described here comes from a study of early T cells in non-severe SARS-CoV-2 infection. Study details: Chains were unpaired, as sequencing was done on bulk RNA from unsorted whole blood.

Whole-study findings and limits: Anti-spike CD8 responses were favored in VDJdb matching, and private and CD4 specificities were missed.

Unique molecular identifiers tagged individual cDNA molecules. TCRdb re-called the 5' RACE reads through MiXCR, storing one row per CDR3 protein. The table lists roughly 72,000 distinct CDR3 sequences, over 10% of them singletons, with roughly 2.6% in the top ten. Comments on this clonotype: Antigen specificity is unknown.

V lost 1 base and J 3 bases, leaving 7 bases between the germline ends. The CDR3 covers 12 residues. Germline loops: CDR1 DFQATT, CDR2 SNEGSKA (reference sequence). This chain uses TRBV20-1 with TRBJ2-7; no firm D call. This clonotype originated in an adult who was a healthcare worker with PCR-confirmed SARS-CoV-2 infection or an uninfected control (not recorded which). The sample consisted of whole blood, taken at baseline. Written as DNA, the CDR3 is TGCAGTGCTAGAGGGGAAGACTACGAGCAGTACTTC. Protein product: CSARGEDYEQYF.